The next 20 T cell receptor beta chains were all read from a single sample in a study of blood T cell repertoires in COVID-19. The protocol was immunoSEQ multiplex PCR, while the TCRdb copy is restricted to in-frame clones and leaves out a portion. This sample has around 320,000 clones, with approximately 89% found just once. The material sequenced was PBMCs or T cells enriched from blood (not recorded which). All receptors come from a woman aged 50 to 60 who had been exposed to COVID-19.

The chain links TRBV6-1 to TRBJ2-7; a possible D gene is TRBD2 (5 bases). From germline, CDR1 is MNHNS and CDR2 SASEGT. This CDR3 is built from 14 residues. The ends were cut back, 2 bases at V and 0 bases at J, with 8 bases in the middle. CDR3 amino acids: CASSEPGYSYEQYF. As DNA, the CDR3 is TGTGCCAGCAGTGAACCGGGATACTCCTACGAGCAGTACTTC.

The chain has TRBV4-1 and TRBJ2-1; tentatively, D is TRBD2 (5 bases). The CDR3 covers 14 residues. Germline CDR1 MGHRA, CDR2 YSYEKL. V shed 0 bases and J shed 9 bases, with 12 bases lying between them. In DNA form, the CDR3 reads TGCGCCAGCAGCCAAGATGTTTCGGGGAGTGAGCAGTTCTTC. It encodes CASSQDVSGSEQFF.

To note about this clone: Other DNA sequences in the sample encode the same CDR3. V usage is TRBV19 and J usage is TRBJ2-2; the match to TRBD1 covers 7 bases. CDR3 size: 15 residues. V dropped 3 bases and J dropped 1; count of bases not matched to a gene: 2. Per the germline V gene, CDR1 is LNHDA and CDR2 is SQIVND (reference sequence). The CDR3 bases are TGTGCCAGTAGTATGACAGGGATGAACACCGGGGAGCTGTTTTTT. Protein: CASSMTGMNTGELFF.

The chain employs TRBV11-2 and TRBJ2-1; possibly TRBD1 for D (6 bases). Germline V CDR1 and CDR2: SGHAT, FQNNGV. The CDR3 is 13 amino acids. V was clipped by 5 bases and J by 14 bases, with 19 bases between them. This CDR3 is CASSPRGWDREFF. CDR3 DNA sequence: TGTGCCAGCAGCCCCAGGGGCTGGGACCGGGAGTTCTTC.

The chain has TRBV6-5 and TRBJ2-7; 8 nucleotides agree with TRBD1. Per the germline V gene, CDR1 is MNHEY and CDR2 is SVGAGI. V dropped 6 bases and J dropped 0; count of bases not matched to a gene: 7. There are 15 residues in the CDR3. CDR3 loop: CASRTPGQASYEQYF. The CDR3 coding sequence is TGTGCCAGCAGGACCCCGGGACAGGCCTCCTACGAGCAGTACTTC.

V is TRBV24-1 and J is TRBJ1-6; D is perhaps TRBD1 (6 bases). The CDR3 runs to 14 residues. CDR1 KGHDR and CDR2 SFDVKD come from the germline V gene. Trimming removed 7 bases at V and 3 bases at J, with 9 bases between. CDR3 sequence reads: CATRGAGYNSPLHF. The CDR3 nucleotides are TGTGCCACCAGGGGGGCAGGCTATAATTCACCCCTCCACTTT.

The chain employs TRBV5-4 and TRBJ1-6, with D possibly being TRBD1 (6 bases). This CDR3 contains 14 residues. Looked up from germline, CDR1 is SGHNT and CDR2 is YYREEE (reference sequence). Trimming left V 0 bases short and J 6 bases short, with 7 bases between. CDR3 DNA sequence: TGTGCCAGCAGCTTGGAACAGGGTAATTCACCCCTCCACTTT. Residues: CASSLEQGNSPLHF.

This chain uses TRBV5-1 with TRBJ2-1; 8 positions match TRBD1. Trimming at V came to 1 base and at J to 8 bases, leaving 11 bases not matched to a gene. Per germline, CDR1 SGHRS and CDR2 YFSETQ. The CDR3 length is 16 residues. This CDR3 is CASSLPGQDFIDEQFF. The CDR3 DNA is TGCGCCAGCAGCTTGCCGGGACAGGATTTTATCGATGAGCAGTTCTTC.

The J gene is TRBJ1-6, the V gene TRBV19; perhaps TRBD1 as D (5 bases). This CDR3 comprises 15 residues. The ends were cut back, 4 bases at V and 3 bases at J, with 10 bases in the middle. The germline V gene has CDR1 LNHDA and CDR2 SQIVND (reference sequence). For the CDR3, the DNA is TGTGCCAGTAGTACGACAGTTAGCTATAATTCACCCCTCCACTTT. It is translated as CASSTTVSYNSPLHF.

The V call is TRBV5-1, the J call TRBJ2-3; TRBD2 aligns across 10 bases. CDR1 is SGHRS and CDR2 is YFSETQ in the germline V gene. This CDR3 region has 17 residues. With 0 bases clipped from V and 0 bases from J, the junction kept 4 bases outside the gene matches. The CDR3 sequence is CASSLASGGPSTDTQYF. CDR3 sequence (DNA): TGCGCCAGCAGCTTGGCTAGCGGGGGCCCTAGCACAGATACGCAGTATTTT.

The CDR3: CASSFAGEETQYF. The CDR3 DNA reads TGCGCCAGCAGCTTTGCAGGGGAAGAGACCCAGTACTTC. V gene TRBV5-1 combines with J gene TRBJ2-5; D possibly corresponds to TRBD1 (6 bases). Germline V gene sequence: CDR1 SGHRS, CDR2 YFSETQ. V was pared by 2 bases and J by 3 bases, with 8 bases between. The CDR3 length is 13 residues. Full variable domain (missing parts from reference TRBV5-1 and TRBJ2-5): KAGVTQTPRYLIKTRGQQVTLSCSPISGHRSVSWYQQTPGQGLQFLFEYFSETQRNKGNFPGRFSGRQFSNSRSEMNVSTLELGDSALYLCASSFAGEETQYFGPGTRLLVL.

The rearrangement links TRBV18 to TRBJ1-4; D uncertain. Trimming took 8 bases from V and 0 from J, leaving 10 bases between them. Germline CDR1 reads KGHSH; CDR2 reads LQKENI. The CDR3 extends over 14 amino acids. The CDR3 DNA is TGTGCCAGCCTAGACGGGGCAACTAATGAAAAACTGTTTTTT. As protein: CASLDGATNEKLFF. Drawing the rest from reference TRBV18 and TRBJ1-4, the complete variable domain is NAGVMQNPRHLVRRRGQEARLRCSPMKGHSHVYWYRQLPEEGLKFMVYLQKENIIDESGMPKERFSAEFPKEGPSILRIQQVVRGDSAAYFCASLDGATNEKLFFGSGTQLSVL.

V and J are TRBV6-4 and TRBJ1-2; TRBD1 agrees at 9 bases. Germline-derived CDR1 and CDR2 are MRHNA and SNTAGT. The CDR3 length is 17 residues. J lost 3 bases, V lost 3 bases, and 11 bases had no gene match. In DNA, the CDR3 is TGTGCCAGCAGTGAACCCGCTAGGACAGGGGTGGACTATGGCTACACCTTC. Its translation is CASSEPARTGVDYGYTF.

This clone has only a few counts. The rearrangement links TRBV5-6 to TRBJ1-1; TRBD1 aligns across 8 bases. Germline CDR1 and CDR2: SGHDT and YYEEEE. Unmatched junction bases numbered 5, after V lost 7 bases and J lost 3 bases. The CDR3 has 13 residues. The CDR3 DNA reads TGTGCCAGCCGGACAGGGCAGCACACTGAAGCTTTCTTT. Translating gives CASRTGQHTEAFF.

V gene TRBV7-9 combines with J gene TRBJ2-6; no clear D gene. V was clipped by 5 bases and J by 3 bases, with 11 bases between them. Germline assignment: CDR1 SEHNR and CDR2 FQNEAQ (reference sequence). The CDR3 has 15 amino acids. The CDR3 DNA reads TGTGCCAGCAGCACCGAGAGGAGTGGGGCCAACGTCCTGACTTTC. Residues: CASSTERSGANVLTF.

The V gene is TRBV28, the J gene TRBJ2-4; D is perhaps TRBD1 (6 bases). The germline gives CDR1 MDHEN, CDR2 SYDVKM. V was shortened by 4 bases and J by 4 bases, with 11 bases between the two germline ends. This CDR3 comprises 14 residues. CDR3 DNA sequence: TGTGCCAGCAGTTCAGGGACACTAAAAAACATTCAGTACTTC. Its translation: CASSSGTLKNIQYF.

The J gene is TRBJ2-1, the V gene TRBV10-3; TRBD2 aligns across 7 bases. With 8 bases clipped from V and 7 bases from J, the junction kept 8 bases outside the gene matches. This CDR3 contains 13 residues. CDR1 and CDR2 (germline): ENHRY, SYGVKD. This chain's CDR3 is CAIGLTGGNEQFF. In DNA form, the CDR3 reads TGTGCCATCGGTTTGACCGGGGGGAATGAGCAGTTCTTC.

The chain is built from TRBV7-2 and TRBJ1-1, with D unclear. Germline V gene lookup returns CDR1 SGHTA and CDR2 FQGNSA. CDR3 length equals 14 residues. Trimming took off 5 bases at V and 1 base at J, with 11 bases between the two ends. The DNA of the CDR3 is TGTGCCAGCAGCCCTCAGTCCTGGAACACTGAAGCTTTCTTT. This encodes CASSPQSWNTEAFF.

V gene TRBV30 combines with J gene TRBJ2-1; possible D gene TRBD1, 5 bases. The CDR3 has 13 residues. V was trimmed by 2 bases and J by 9 bases, leaving 14 bases between them. CDR1 GTSNPN and CDR2 SVGIG come from the germline V gene (reference sequence). Written as DNA, the CDR3 is TGTGCCTGGAGTACCAGTACAAGGGGTGAGCAGTTCTTC. This translates into CAWSTSTRGEQFF.

The V call is TRBV4-1, the J call TRBJ2-7; 8 bases align to TRBD1. The V segment lost 1 base and the J segment 0 bases; nucleotides outside the gene matches: 5. Looked up from germline, CDR1 is MGHRA and CDR2 is YSYEKL. The CDR3 contains 16 residues. This CDR3 is CASSQGQGKSSYEQYF. CDR3 coding DNA: TGCGCCAGCAGCCAAGGACAGGGGAAGAGCTCCTACGAGCAGTACTTC.